One and the same sample provided the 32 T cell receptor beta chains below, sequenced in a study of blood T cells in healthy people across ages. A second PCR, run for roughly 6 to 11 cycles, used a sample-barcoded 5' primer plus a J-beta primer mix. TCRdb reprocessed the 5' RACE reads via MiXCR and lists one record per CDR3 protein. The table includes about 1.4 million distinct CDR3 sequences, approximately 63% detected once. Sequences were obtained from blood. The origin of the receptors is a young man in good health.

The V gene is TRBV25-1, the J gene TRBJ1-2, with TRBD1 matching over 7 bases. Germline values: CDR1 MGHDK, CDR2 SYGVNS. CDR3 length: 14 amino acids. V was clipped by 4 bases and J by 4 bases; unmatched bases: 6. In DNA, the CDR3 is TGTGCCAGCAGTGTTCACAGGGGTAGCTATGGCTACACCTTC. Protein product: CASSVHRGSYGYTF.

As regards this clonotype: A much bigger clone sits one base away, suggesting this may be a read error. This rearrangement joins TRBV2 to TRBJ2-3; D gene uncertain. V shed 6 bases and J shed 5 bases, with 3 bases lying between them. The CDR3 is made up of 10 amino acids. The V gene's germline CDR1 is SNHLY and CDR2 FYNNEI. CDR3: CASRVDTQYF. In DNA form, the CDR3 reads TGTGCCAGCAGGGTAGATACGCAGTATTTT.

The chain employs TRBV27 and TRBJ2-1; TRBD1 or TRBD2 may be the D gene (5 bases each). V was shortened by 3 bases and J by 13 bases, with 13 bases between the two germline ends. The CDR3 runs 12 residues. Germline values: CDR1 MNHEY, CDR2 SMNVEV (reference sequence). The CDR3 loop is CASSFMGDPQFF. The CDR3 DNA reads as TGTGCCAGCAGTTTTATGGGGGACCCCCAGTTCTTC.

There are a few counts of this clonotype. The rearrangement links TRBV2 to TRBJ2-1; D gene ambiguous. There are 10 residues in the CDR3. Germline loops: CDR1 SNHLY, CDR2 FYNNEI. V shed 3 bases and J shed 10 bases, with 4 bases lying between them. Here the CDR3 DNA reads TGTGCCAGCAGTGAGGGGGAGCAGTTCTTC. Amino acids: CASSEGEQFF.

This clonotype was seen more than once but under ten times. The chain combines TRBV6-2 or TRBV6-3 with TRBJ1-6; 9 nucleotides align to TRBD1. The CDR3 consists of 15 residues. After removal of 8 bases from V and 9 bases from J, the junction contained 11 bases not matched to a gene. CDR1 and CDR2 from the germline V gene are MNHEY and SVGEGT. This CDR3 reads CASAPVGTGSSPLHF. The CDR3 DNA reads TGTGCCAGCGCACCCGTCGGGACAGGGAGTTCACCCCTCCACTTT.

This clonotype was counted a single time. The chain uses TRBV20-1 and TRBJ2-4, with 7 bases that match TRBD1. Germline V gives CDR1 DFQATT, CDR2 SNEGSKA (reference sequence). The CDR3 runs 13 residues. Trimming removed 2 bases from V and 4 bases from J; junction bases left unmatched: 2. The CDR3 spells CSARHRGKNIQYF. CDR3 nucleotide sequence: TGCAGTGCTAGACACAGGGGAAAAAACATTCAGTACTTC.

The chain carries TRBV9 and TRBJ1-4, with a possible D match to TRBD1 (6 bases). V lost 0 bases to trimming and J lost 6 bases, with 15 bases between them. The germline CDR1 and CDR2 sequences are SGDLS and YYNGEE. The CDR3 runs 16 residues. CDR3 loop: CASSVAVGAGDEKLFF. The CDR3 region has the DNA TGTGCCAGCAGCGTAGCTGTGGGGGCGGGCGATGAAAAACTGTTTTTT.

The chain couples TRBV7-2 to TRBJ2-5; 15 nucleotides line up with TRBD2. V trimming: 5 bases; J trimming: 7 bases; junction bases outside the gene matches: 5. The germline CDR1 and CDR2 sequences are SGHTA and FQGNSA. The CDR3 has 15 amino acids. This CDR3 is CASSTGLAGGGTQYF. The DNA for the CDR3 is TGTGCCAGCAGCACCGGACTAGCGGGAGGGGGGACCCAGTACTTC.

This clonotype came up a few times. The CDR3 bases are TGTGCCAGCAGTTTAGGAGACGCCGAAGCTTTCTTT. Protein: CASSLGDAEAFF. The chain recombines TRBV12-3 or TRBV12-4 with TRBJ1-1; D is undetermined. The CDR3 extends over 12 amino acids. Trimming removed 1 base from V and 8 bases from J, with 8 bases in between.

This clonotype was seen only a few times. The chain couples TRBV4-1 to TRBJ1-2; no clear D. There are 15 residues in the CDR3. Trimming took 0 bases from V and 5 from J, leaving 13 bases between them. The V gene's germline CDR1 is MGHRA and CDR2 YSYEKL. Here the CDR3 reads CASSQDHIQFYGYTF. The CDR3 DNA is TGCGCCAGCAGCCAAGATCACATACAGTTTTATGGCTACACCTTC.

The chain uses TRBV2 and TRBJ2-1; weak D call: TRBD2 (7 bases). CDR1 SNHLY and CDR2 FYNNEI come from the germline V gene. There are 14 residues in the CDR3. The DNA for the CDR3 is TGTATAGGGGGGGTCGGGCGTTCCTACAATGAGCAGTTCTTC. Translating gives CIGGVGRSYNEQFF.

This clonotype has just one count. This chain uses TRBV29-1 with TRBJ2-1; 10 nucleotides agree with TRBD2. V lost 0 bases, J lost 10 bases, and 9 bases stayed unmatched. CDR1 SQVTM and CDR2 ANQGSEA come from the germline V gene. The CDR3 sequence is 15 residues long. CDR3 amino acids: CSVEDRAVAGGEQFF. DNA of the CDR3: TGCAGCGTTGAAGATAGGGCGGTAGCGGGAGGAGAGCAGTTCTTC.

This chain connects TRBV6-5 to TRBJ2-7; 7 bases match TRBD2. Per germline, CDR1 MNHEY and CDR2 SVGAGI. V gave up 5 bases and J gave up 3 bases; unmatched junction bases: 7. The CDR3 contains 14 residues. The CDR3 DNA reads as TGTGCCAGCAGTAACGGACTAGGGAACTACGAGCAGTACTTC. Protein sequence: CASSNGLGNYEQYF.

This sequence joins TRBV5-1 and TRBJ2-5; D is unclear. This CDR3 comprises 13 residues. Trimming shortened V by 3 bases and J by 5 bases, and 11 bases separated the two germline ends. The germline V gene encodes CDR1 SGHRS and CDR2 YFSETQ. The CDR3 here is CASSYSFPETQYF. The CDR3 nucleotides are TGCGCCAGCAGCTACAGCTTTCCGGAGACCCAGTACTTC.

The J gene is TRBJ2-7, the V gene TRBV5-1, with 7 positions matching TRBD1. The germline gives CDR1 SGHRS, CDR2 YFSETQ. There are 13 residues in the CDR3. The ends lost 3 bases at V and 5 bases at J; junction bases unmatched: 5. CDR3: CASSSGGVDEQYF. DNA of the CDR3: TGCGCCAGCAGCTCAGGGGGAGTGGACGAGCAGTACTTC.

This clonotype was detected a few times. The rearrangement links TRBV5-6 to TRBJ2-7; no clear D. This CDR3 is 11 amino acids long. The V gene's germline CDR1 is SGHDT and CDR2 YYEEEE. Trimming took off 3 bases at V and 7 bases at J, with 8 bases between the two ends. CDR3 amino acids: CASSWTTEQYF. The CDR3 DNA follows: TGTGCCAGCAGCTGGACGACAGAGCAGTACTTC.

This rearrangement joins TRBV6-1 to TRBJ2-7; 9 nucleotides line up with TRBD1. Losses at the gene ends were 10 bases for V and 1 base for J; bases not matched to a gene: 8. In germline, CDR1 is MNHNS, CDR2 SASEGT. The CDR3 has 14 residues. The CDR3 is CATRRGQGSYEQYF. CDR3 in DNA: TGTGCCACCCGAAGGGGACAGGGATCCTACGAGCAGTACTTC.

The rearrangement joins TRBV20-1 to TRBJ2-7; 7 bases agree with TRBD1. V trimming: 5 bases; J trimming: 3 bases; junction bases outside the gene matches: 10. The CDR3 runs to 14 residues. Germline CDR1 reads DFQATT; CDR2 reads SNEGSKA (reference sequence). The CDR3 bases are TGCAGTGCTTATAGCCCGCAGGGGGACTACGAGCAGTACTTC. It translates to CSAYSPQGDYEQYF.

This clonotype appeared a few times. The chain links TRBV11-2 to TRBJ2-4, with 7 bases that match TRBD2. Judging by the DNA end, TRBJ2-7 fits better; the J call may be wrong. The CDR3 covers 15 residues. Germline CDR1 is SGHAT and CDR2 is FQNNGV. The CDR3 nucleotides are TGTGCCAGCAGCGTCTCGATAGGGAGGGAGTCCGAGCAGTACTTC. Residues: CASSVSIGRESEQYF.

V is TRBV3-1 and J is TRBJ2-7; D gene unclear. V lost 0 bases, J lost 0 bases, and 9 bases lay in between. CDR1 and CDR2 (germline): LGHDT, YNNKEL (reference sequence). The CDR3 runs to 15 residues. Here the CDR3 DNA reads TGTGCCAGCAGCCAAGATATCGCGGACTCCTACGAGCAGTACTTC. Its translation: CASSQDIADSYEQYF.

This rearrangement joins TRBV29-1 to TRBJ2-7; 11 bases fit TRBD2. The better agreement between TRBJ2-5 and the DNA end casts doubt on the J call. The CDR3 spans 15 residues. Germline CDR1 and CDR2: SQVTM and ANQGSEA. In DNA, the CDR3 is TGCAGCGTTGATGGTTGGCTAGCGGGGGGTCAGACCCAGTACTTC. This codes for CSVDGWLAGGQTQYF.

This chain links TRBV7-9 with TRBJ2-7; D gene uncertain. The CDR3 is 14 residues long. The V and J ends lost 0 bases and 4 bases respectively, with 10 bases between them. The germline CDR1 and CDR2 sequences are SEHNR and FQNEAQ (reference sequence). The CDR3 sequence is CASSLAGNQYEQYF. DNA of the CDR3: TGTGCCAGCAGCTTAGCGGGGAACCAGTACGAGCAGTACTTC.

This clonotype showed up just a few times. The chain is built from TRBV29-1 and TRBJ1-2; D unresolved. From germline, CDR1 is SQVTM and CDR2 ANQGSEA. CDR3 length equals 15 residues. Trimming took 2 bases from V and 8 from J, leaving 21 bases between them. The CDR3 bases are TGCAGCGTTGAATTGGAGTTACCCTCGGTGGGAGGCTACACCTTC. Translating it yields CSVELELPSVGGYTF. Filled out from reference TRBV29-1 and TRBJ1-2, the complete variable domain reads SAVISQKPSRDICQRGTSLTIQCQVDSQVTMMFWYRQQPGQSLTLIATANQGSEATYESGFVIDKFPISRPNLTFSTLTVSNMSPEDSSIYLCSVELELPSVGGYTFGSGTRLTVV.

The V gene is TRBV25-1, the J gene TRBJ1-2; D possibly corresponds to TRBD1 (5 bases). With 1 base removed from V and 8 bases from J, the gap between germline ends came to 11 bases. The CDR3 consists of 13 residues. From germline, CDR1 is MGHDK and CDR2 SYGVNS. The CDR3 DNA reads as TGTGCCAGCAGTGAATGGGGGTCGCAGGGCTACACCTTC. Its translation: CASSEWGSQGYTF.

The CDR3 nucleotides are TGTGCCAGCAGCCTGGTGAGGGGGGGAGATCCCTACGAGCAGTACTTC. Translated: CASSLVRGGDPYEQYF. This sequence joins TRBV4-2 and TRBJ2-7; D may be TRBD2 (7 bases). The germline V gene has CDR1 LGHNA and CDR2 YNFKEQ. CDR3 length equals 16 residues. The germline V and J ends were trimmed by 4 bases and 2 bases, with 18 bases remaining between them.

The chain has TRBV19 and TRBJ1-5, with D tentatively TRBD1 (5 bases). Germline V gives CDR1 LNHDA, CDR2 SQIVND (reference sequence). CDR3 size: 12 residues. V was trimmed by 7 bases and J by 7 bases, leaving 11 bases between them. CDR3 protein: CASTYQGQPQHF. The CDR3 nucleotides read TGTGCCAGTACCTACCAGGGACAGCCCCAGCATTTT. Full variable domain (outside the CDR3, taken from reference TRBV19 and TRBJ1-5): DGGITQSPKYLFRKEGQNVTLSCEQNLNHDAMYWYRQDPGQGLRLIYYSQIVNDFQKGDIAEGYSVSREKKESFPLTVTSAQKNPTAFYLCASTYQGQPQHFGDGTRLSIL.

The chain has TRBV29-1 and TRBJ2-5; 7 positions agree with TRBD1. The CDR3 totals 16 residues. Germline CDR1 and CDR2: SQVTM and ANQGSEA. J was trimmed by 4 bases and V by 0 bases; bases with no gene match: 11. The CDR3 is CSVEDPKQGLLETQYF. The CDR3 nucleotides are TGCAGCGTTGAAGATCCCAAACAGGGGTTGTTAGAGACCCAGTACTTC.

The rearrangement links TRBV27 to TRBJ1-2, with D perhaps TRBD1 (6 bases). The CDR3 spans 14 residues. The germline gives CDR1 MNHEY, CDR2 SMNVEV (reference sequence). Trimming stripped 4 bases from V and 4 bases from J, with 13 bases between. The chain's CDR3 is CASSSPGALYGYTF. The CDR3 coding sequence is TGTGCCAGCAGTTCTCCGGGGGCTCTCTATGGCTACACCTTC.

The chain has TRBV20-1 and TRBJ2-7; D is unclear. The CDR3 spans 14 residues. Trimming took 6 bases from V and 2 from J, leaving 17 bases between them. Germline CDR1 reads DFQATT; CDR2 reads SNEGSKA (reference sequence). The CDR3 DNA sequence: TGCAGTGCCGCCCGTCCGCTAAATACCTACGAGCAGTACTTC. Translation: CSAARPLNTYEQYF.

This chain uses TRBV15 with TRBJ1-4; TRBD1 aligns across 9 bases. CDR3 length: 15 residues. Germline V CDR1 and CDR2: LNHNV, YYDKDF (reference sequence). The trim removed 1 base at V and 5 bases at J, leaving 2 bases unmatched. CDR3 DNA sequence: TGTGCCACCAGCAGAGTGGGACAGGGAAATGAAAAACTGTTTTTT. Its protein is CATSRVGQGNEKLFF.

This chain connects TRBV29-1 to TRBJ1-2; D not certain. The CDR3 is made up of 14 amino acids. The V end lost 3 bases, the J end lost 2 bases, and 13 bases lay between the germline ends. Germline V gene sequence: CDR1 SQVTM, CDR2 ANQGSEA. The CDR3 region is CSVDMGNPNYGYTF. The CDR3 DNA sequence: TGCAGCGTTGATATGGGAAACCCCAACTATGGCTACACCTTC.

The rearrangement links TRBV6-6 to TRBJ2-1; 10 bases align to TRBD2. CDR1 and CDR2 (germline): MNHNY, SVGAGI (reference sequence). The CDR3 has 15 amino acids. V gave up 5 bases and J gave up 4 bases; unmatched junction bases: 5. CDR3 nucleotides: TGTGCCAGCAGTGGAACTAGCGGGGCTTACAATGAGCAGTTCTTC. Protein sequence: CASSGTSGAYNEQFF.